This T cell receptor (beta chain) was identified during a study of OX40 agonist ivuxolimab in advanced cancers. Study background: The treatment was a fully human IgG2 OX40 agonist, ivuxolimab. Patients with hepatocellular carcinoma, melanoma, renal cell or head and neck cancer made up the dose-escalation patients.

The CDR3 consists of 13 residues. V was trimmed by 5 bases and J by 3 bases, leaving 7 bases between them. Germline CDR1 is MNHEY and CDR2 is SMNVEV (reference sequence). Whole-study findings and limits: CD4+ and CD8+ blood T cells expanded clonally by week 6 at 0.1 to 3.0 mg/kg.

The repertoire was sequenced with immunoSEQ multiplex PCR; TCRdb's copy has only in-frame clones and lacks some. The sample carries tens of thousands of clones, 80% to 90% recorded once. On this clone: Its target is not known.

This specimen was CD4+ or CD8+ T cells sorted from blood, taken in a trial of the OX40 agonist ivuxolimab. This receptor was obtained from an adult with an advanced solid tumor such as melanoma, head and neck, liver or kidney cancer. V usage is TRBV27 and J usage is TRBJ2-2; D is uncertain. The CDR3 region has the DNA TGTGCCAGCAGTCACCGGTACACCGGGGAGCTGTTTTTT. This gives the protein CASSHRYTGELFF.